This T cell receptor beta chain was retrieved from a study of metastatic and nonmetastatic thyroid tumors. Study in general: Repertoire comparisons spanned blood and tumor or nodule tissue from malignant and benign thyroid patients. Study outcomes and limitations: Within blood and tumor, benign nodules reportedly had significantly lower TCR beta diversity than malignant thyroid tumors did.

With respect to this clone: Antigen specificity is unknown.

The CDR3 totals 14 residues. Germline V gives CDR1 MDHEN, CDR2 SYDVKM. Trimming stripped 5 bases from V and 6 bases from J, with 11 bases between. Nobody among the patients had been given any treatment before thyroid surgery. Using MiXCR, TCRdb re-called clones from the PCR reads. The table records 50,000 to 65,000 clones, around a sixth of them present only once. V gene TRBV28 combines with J gene TRBJ1-6, with a weak D call TRBD1 (6 bases). The sequenced material came from blood. The receptor's source is a female donor with papillary thyroid cancer or a benign thyroid nodule (not recorded which). Some clones in this sample may be carry-over from other donors' samples. CDR3 protein: CASSPGVGNSPLHF. In DNA, the CDR3 is TGTGCCAGCAGTCCAGGGGTCGGTAATTCACCCCTCCACTTT.